What follows are 22 T cell receptor beta chains derived from one specimen sequenced in a study of blood T cell repertoires in COVID-19. Sequencing was performed with immunoSEQ multiplex PCR; in TCRdb, only in-frame clones are kept and a portion is missing. There are about 150,000 clones in the sample; around 80% occur only once, and just over 0.55% lies in the top ten. The material sequenced was peripheral blood. The receptors here all came from a man in his fifties or sixties with acute or convalescent COVID-19.

This sequence joins TRBV6-5 and TRBJ1-5; D not resolved. The V end was cut by 8 bases, the J end by 3 bases, with 11 bases between. Germline lookup yields CDR1 MNHEY and CDR2 SVGAGI. This CDR3 is built from 13 residues. This CDR3 reads CASCLESNQPQHF. The CDR3 coding sequence is TGTGCCAGCTGCCTTGAGTCCAATCAGCCCCAGCATTTT.

The rearrangement links TRBV19 to TRBJ1-4, with a weak D call TRBD1 (6 bases). Germline V lookup: CDR1 LNHDA, CDR2 SQIVND (reference sequence). CDR3 size: 15 residues. V lost 6 bases and J lost 3, with 14 bases in between. The CDR3 sequence is CASRLGGAANEKLFF. The DNA for the CDR3 is TGTGCCAGTAGACTTGGGGGGGCGGCTAATGAAAAACTGTTTTTT.

The J gene is TRBJ1-2, the V gene TRBV12-3 or TRBV12-4; D gene uncertain. Deletions cut 1 base from V and 13 bases from J, with 16 bases between. There are 13 residues in the CDR3. CDR3 residues: CASSLGWPRDGTF. In nucleotides, the CDR3 is TGTGCCAGCAGTTTAGGGTGGCCGAGGGATGGCACCTTC.

The genes are TRBV7-2 and TRBJ2-3; 9 bases align to TRBD2. The CDR3 totals 15 residues. The germline V gene encodes CDR1 SGHTA and CDR2 FQGNSA. The V gene end was trimmed by 5 bases and the J gene end by 4 bases; junction bases not matched to a gene: 7. This CDR3 reads CASSRSGTSPDTQYF. In DNA form, the CDR3 reads TGTGCCAGCAGCCGGAGCGGGACTAGCCCAGATACGCAGTATTTT.

The V gene is TRBV3-1 (or the pseudogene TRBV3-2), the J gene TRBJ1-3, with a possible D match to TRBD1 (6 bases). Between the trimmed V and J ends, which lost 1 base and 4 bases, there was a span of 8 bases. The germline V gene has CDR1 LGHDT and CDR2 YNNKEL (reference sequence). The CDR3 is 14 residues long. The CDR3 bases are TGTGCCAGCAGCCAAGGGGGGCCCGGAAACACCATATATTTT. This encodes CASSQGGPGNTIYF.

This chain uses TRBV7-9 with TRBJ2-7, with 8 bases lining up with TRBD1. V was clipped by 8 bases and J by 3 bases; unmatched bases: 12. This CDR3 spans 15 amino acids. Germline V gene sequence: CDR1 SEHNR, CDR2 FQNEAQ (reference sequence). CDR3 DNA: TGTGCCAGCGCGGGTTGGACAGGGACCAGCTACGAGCAGTACTTC. Its protein is CASAGWTGTSYEQYF.

The V call is TRBV29-1, the J call TRBJ2-5, with 11 positions matching TRBD2. The CDR3 spans 14 residues. Germline V gene lookup returns CDR1 SQVTM and CDR2 ANQGSEA. J lost 4 bases, V lost 4 bases, and 5 bases had no gene match. The CDR3 here is CSVAYTSGGETQYF. The CDR3 nucleotides are TGCAGCGTTGCTTACACTAGCGGGGGAGAGACCCAGTACTTC.

To note about this clone: This CDR3 is also generated by other DNA sequences in the sample. The chain employs TRBV5-1 and TRBJ2-2; 13 nucleotides match TRBD2. Germline V CDR1 and CDR2: SGHRS, YFSETQ. The CDR3 spans 15 residues. The V gene end was trimmed by 4 bases and the J gene end by 6 bases; junction bases not matched to a gene: 3. The CDR3 sequence is CASSPGLAGAGELFF. In DNA, the CDR3 is TGCGCCAGCAGCCCTGGACTAGCGGGGGCCGGGGAGCTGTTTTTT.

This clone was observed a handful of times. The chain couples TRBV27 to TRBJ2-7; the match to TRBD2 covers 7 bases. CDR1 and CDR2 (germline): MNHEY, SMNVEV (reference sequence). The CDR3 covers 17 residues. V trimming: 6 bases; J trimming: 3 bases; junction bases outside the gene matches: 17. The CDR3 DNA reads TGTGCCAGCAGCTCCAATACGGGGGGACTTCTAGACTACGAGCAGTACTTC. It encodes CASSSNTGGLLDYEQYF.

The chain is built from TRBV7-2 and TRBJ1-1; D is uncertain. V lost 5 bases, J lost 1 base, and 5 bases lay in between. CDR3 length: 12 residues. Germline CDR1 reads SGHTA; CDR2 reads FQGNSA. CDR3 residues: CASSHPNTEAFF. For the CDR3, the DNA is TGTGCCAGCAGCCATCCGAACACTGAAGCTTTCTTT.

This clone was seen only once. V gene TRBV9 combines with J gene TRBJ1-3; possibly TRBD1 for D (5 bases). CDR1 SGDLS and CDR2 YYNGEE come from the germline V gene. The V gene lost 4 bases and the J gene lost 10 bases, with 15 bases spanning the gap. The CDR3 spans 13 residues. The CDR3 region is CASSLSQGPTIYF. The DNA for the CDR3 is TGTGCCAGCAGCTTATCCCAGGGCCCAACCATATATTTT.

This chain connects TRBV6-7 to TRBJ2-1, with 10 bases that match TRBD2. TRBV6-7 is an ORF; its function is uncertain. The CDR3 runs to 16 residues. V gave up 7 bases and J gave up 1 base; unmatched junction bases: 7. Here the CDR3 reads CASTTPAGGSYNEQFF. The CDR3 DNA reads TGTGCCAGCACCACACCAGCGGGAGGGTCCTACAATGAGCAGTTCTTC.

V is TRBV4-1 and J is TRBJ2-3; 11 nucleotides match TRBD2. This CDR3 has 18 amino acids. After removal of 4 bases from V and 5 bases from J, the junction contained 14 bases not matched to a gene. Germline CDR1 MGHRA, CDR2 YSYEKL. Here the CDR3 reads CASSPSLGSGGAVDTQYF. DNA for the CDR3: TGCGCCAGCAGCCCCTCTCTAGGTAGCGGGGGGGCAGTAGATACGCAGTATTTT.

This sequence joins TRBV5-1 and TRBJ1-1, with no clear D. Germline V gives CDR1 SGHRS, CDR2 YFSETQ. The CDR3 is made up of 14 amino acids. V was trimmed by 1 base and J by 5 bases, leaving 12 bases between them. CDR3 in amino acids: CASSLRVRGTEAFF. The CDR3 DNA follows: TGCGCCAGCAGCTTGAGGGTTAGAGGGACTGAAGCTTTCTTT.

The chain employs TRBV5-6 and TRBJ2-3; the match to TRBD2 covers 11 bases. The V and J ends lost 4 bases and 4 bases, in that order; junction bases with no gene match: 11. Germline CDR1 is SGHDT and CDR2 is YYEEEE. This CDR3 is built from 17 residues. The CDR3 sequence is CASSPLAGVEGADTQYF. Written as DNA, the CDR3 is TGTGCCAGCAGCCCACTAGCGGGAGTGGAGGGGGCAGATACGCAGTATTTT.

This rearrangement joins TRBV2 to TRBJ1-5; D possibly corresponds to TRBD1 (5 bases). Germline V gene lookup returns CDR1 SNHLY and CDR2 FYNNEI. V was clipped by 6 bases and J by 11 bases, with 14 bases between them. The CDR3 extends over 12 amino acids. Here the CDR3 DNA reads TGTGCCAGCAGGTCAGGGATAGAGACCCAGCATTTT. Its protein is CASRSGIETQHF.

The count of this clone is one. The sample carries other DNA sequences with the same CDR3. The chain recombines TRBV4-3 with TRBJ1-2, with 9 bases fitting TRBD1. The CDR3 spans 15 residues. The V gene end was trimmed by 1 base and the J gene end by 2 bases; junction bases not matched to a gene: 2. Germline V gene sequence: CDR1 LGHNA, CDR2 YSLEER. The CDR3 is CASSQGTGANYGYTF. DNA of the CDR3: TGCGCCAGCAGCCAAGGGACAGGGGCCAACTATGGCTACACCTTC.

The chain carries TRBV20-1 and TRBJ1-2, with no clear D. The CDR3 spans 14 residues. Germline V gene data show CDR1 as DFQATT and CDR2 as SNEGSKA (reference sequence). With 3 bases removed from V and 1 base from J, the gap between germline ends came to 12 bases. The CDR3 DNA sequence: TGCAGTGCTAGTTACGGCAGGAATAACTATGGCTACACCTTC. As protein: CSASYGRNNYGYTF.

The rearrangement joins TRBV5-4 to TRBJ2-7, with D possibly being TRBD2 (6 bases). Germline-derived CDR1 and CDR2 are SGHNT and YYREEE (reference sequence). The CDR3 sequence is 15 residues long. Trimming pared 0 bases from V and 0 bases from J, leaving 10 bases between. In DNA, the CDR3 is TGTGCCAGCAGCTTGGACCCGGACTACTCCTACGAGCAGTACTTC. It is translated as CASSLDPDYSYEQYF. Filled out from reference TRBV5-4 and TRBJ2-7, the complete variable domain reads ETGVTQSPTHLIKTRGQQVTLRCSSQSGHNTVSWYQQALGQGPQFIFQYYREEENGRGNFPPRFSGLQFPNYSSELNVNALELDDSALYLCASSLDPDYSYEQYFGPGTRLTVT.

The chain recombines TRBV5-5 with TRBJ1-2, with TRBD1 identical over 8 bases. Germline CDR1 is SGHKS and CDR2 is YYEKEE (reference sequence). CDR3 size: 15 residues. V was pared by 2 bases and J by 6 bases, with 9 bases of the junction left unmatched. DNA of the CDR3: TGTGCCAGCAGCTTTCAGGGGGCGAATTTGGATGGCTACACCTTC. Amino acids: CASSFQGANLDGYTF.

In regard to this clone: It may be a read error: a sequence one base away is much more abundant. J is TRBJ1-1 and V is TRBV7-6; possible D gene TRBD1, 5 bases. CDR3 length: 13 residues. V lost 2 bases and J lost 2, with 6 bases in between. Germline V gives CDR1 SGHVS, CDR2 FNYEAQ. The CDR3 DNA reads TGTGCCAGCAGCTTACAGGGTAACACTGAAGCTTTCTTT. Translation: CASSLQGNTEAFF. Supplemented by reference TRBV7-6 and TRBJ1-1, the full variable domain reads GAGVSQSPRYKVTKRGQDVALRCDPISGHVSLYWYRQALGQGPEFLTYFNYEAQQDKSGLPNDRFSAERPEGSISTLTIQRTEQRDSAMYRCASSLQGNTEAFFGQGTRLTVV.

This clone has more than one count but fewer than ten. The chain combines TRBV6-5 with TRBJ2-3, with D tentatively TRBD2 (5 bases). The CDR3 spans 11 residues. The germline CDR1 and CDR2 sequences are MNHEY and SVGAGI. V was cut by 8 bases and J by 2 bases, with 5 bases left in between. The CDR3 protein is CASLATDTQYF. CDR3 nucleotide sequence: TGTGCCAGCCTAGCCACAGATACGCAGTATTTT.